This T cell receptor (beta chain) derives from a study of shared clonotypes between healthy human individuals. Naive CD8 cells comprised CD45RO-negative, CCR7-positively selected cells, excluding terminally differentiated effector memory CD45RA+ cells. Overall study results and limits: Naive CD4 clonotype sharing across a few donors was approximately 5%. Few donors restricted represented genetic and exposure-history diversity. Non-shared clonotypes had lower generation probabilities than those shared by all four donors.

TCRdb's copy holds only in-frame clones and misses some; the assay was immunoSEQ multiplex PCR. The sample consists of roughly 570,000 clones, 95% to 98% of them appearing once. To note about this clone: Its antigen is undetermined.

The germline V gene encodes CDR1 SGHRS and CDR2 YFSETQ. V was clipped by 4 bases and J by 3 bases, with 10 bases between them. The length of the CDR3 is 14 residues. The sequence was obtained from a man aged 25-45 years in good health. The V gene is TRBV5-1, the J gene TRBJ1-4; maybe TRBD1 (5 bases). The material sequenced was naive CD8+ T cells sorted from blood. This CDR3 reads CASSVGVSNEKLFF. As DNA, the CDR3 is TGCGCCAGCAGCGTGGGGGTCTCTAATGAAAAACTGTTTTTT.